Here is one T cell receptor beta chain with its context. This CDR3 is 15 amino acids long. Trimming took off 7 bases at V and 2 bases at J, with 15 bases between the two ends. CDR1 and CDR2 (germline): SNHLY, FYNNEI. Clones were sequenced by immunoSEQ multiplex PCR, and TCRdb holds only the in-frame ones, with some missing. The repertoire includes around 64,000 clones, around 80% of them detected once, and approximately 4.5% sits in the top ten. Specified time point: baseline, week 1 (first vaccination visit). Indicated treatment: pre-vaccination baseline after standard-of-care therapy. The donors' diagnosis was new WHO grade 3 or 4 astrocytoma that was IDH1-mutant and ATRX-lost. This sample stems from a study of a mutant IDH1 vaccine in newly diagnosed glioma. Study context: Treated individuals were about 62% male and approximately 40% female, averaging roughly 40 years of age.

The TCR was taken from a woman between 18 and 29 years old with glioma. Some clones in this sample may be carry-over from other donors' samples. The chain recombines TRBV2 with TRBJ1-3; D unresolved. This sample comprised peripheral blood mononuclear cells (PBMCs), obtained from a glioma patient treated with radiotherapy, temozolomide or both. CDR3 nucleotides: TGTGCCAGCATCATGGGCCCCGGAGCTGGAAACACCATATATTTT. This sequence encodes CASIMGPGAGNTIYF.